This T cell receptor (beta chain) is drawn from a study of cytomegalovirus exposure and HLA in healthy donors. Study-wide results and caveats: Highest at DRB1 and lowest at HLA-C, TCR association rates differed among HLA loci in a later analysis. Reports credit the classifier with highly specific, highly sensitive diagnosis of cytomegalovirus status. The sole available immune exposure information was CMV serostatus.

As regards this clone: Its antigen is as yet unknown.

CDR1 MNHNS and CDR2 SASEGT come from the germline V gene. Trimming removed 5 bases from V and 6 bases from J, with 10 bases in between. The length of the CDR3 is 12 residues. The study ran its PCR with 60 Vbeta and 13 Jbeta primers. Sequencing was performed with immunoSEQ multiplex PCR; in TCRdb, only in-frame clones are kept and a portion is missing. The sample records about 200,000 clones, 75% to 85% being singletons. The sequence derives from a girl aged 5 to 17 in good health and CMV-seronegative. The chain recombines TRBV6-1 with TRBJ1-2; TRBD1 might be the D (6 bases). Sequenced input: PBMCs. CDR3 amino acids: CASSSQGHGYTF. Here the CDR3 DNA reads TGTGCCAGCAGTTCACAGGGCCATGGCTACACCTTC.